The T cell receptor beta chain described here comes from a study of cytomegalovirus exposure and HLA in healthy donors (dated by TCRdb to about 2017). For context, the study as a whole: According to a later analysis, the roughly 120 validation repertoires were produced on the same platform as the 700 or so repertoires of the first cohort. The study aimed to test whether cataloging public T cell receptors could reveal signatures of past pathogen exposure. In addition to the first cohort of around 670 subjects, a separate validation cohort of approximately 120 different subjects was used. High-throughput TCR immunosequencing, statistical association of individual TCRs with disease status, and machine learning were combined to predict cytomegalovirus infection status. Broader findings and caveats from the paper: All 120 or so repertoires were used to score co-occurrence in the validation cohort in a later analysis, because that analysis had no HLA typing for the cohort. The study listed 164 TCR beta chains as associated with cytomegalovirus. Three of the identified cytomegalovirus-associated TCR beta chains were confirmed in vitro to be specific for cytomegalovirus antigens. In both the original and validation cohorts, the classifier was reported to diagnose cytomegalovirus status with high specificity and sensitivity. While some public TCRs were present in many individuals, most TCR sequences turned up only very rarely across donors. The authors suggested that the approach could potentially be generalized to other disease states and immunological phenotypes. Subsequent analysis determined that TCRs grouped into clusters in the first cohort also showed a tendency toward co-occurrence across the 130 or so validation repertoires, and 85% to 95% of cluster scores exceeded 0.

The donors belonged to the validation cohort of approximately 130 subjects, which was separate from the roughly 670-subject first cohort. Preparation of the library involved the immunoSEQ multiplex PCR assay. Processing in the source paper ran as follows. A statistical classification framework was built for diagnosing cytomegalovirus status from the catalog of TCR beta chain sequences. As stored in TCRdb, this immuneACCESS dataset retains in-frame rearrangements with V and J assigned. A fraction of the clones does not appear; measured against another copy, unresolved V genes explain less than half of the discrepancy, and the remainder lacks a known reason. Clone size and the V and J calls come from that table; the DNA yielded D and trimming. The sample records over 130,000 clones, around 86% of which are singletons. 8.5% to 9.5% of the sample comes from the top ten. This clone occurred a few times. The target of this receptor is not known. Base qualities are not at hand, and no much larger clone is one base apart.

The CDR3 runs 13 amino acids, cysteine and phenylalanine included. CDR3 DNA only is kept here, 39 bases in frame from base 1. CDR1 and CDR2 are drawn from the germline V gene: KGHSH, LQKENI. The trim is 0 bases for V and 8 bases for J, with a gap of 10 bases between the germline ends. The rearrangement joined TRBV18 to TRBJ1-2; there is no confident call for the D gene. This clonotype was obtained from a man aged 18 to 29 in good health and CMV-seropositive. The specimen was PBMCs. The CDR3 reads as follows: CASSPPGGPGYTF. The base sequence is TGTGCCAGCTCACCACCGGGCGGGCCAGGCTACACCTTC.